What follows describes a single T cell receptor beta chain. These data originate in a study of graft-versus-host responses after intestinal transplantation. Background on the study: Recipients had multivisceral, liver-intestinal, or isolated intestinal transplants.

Sequencing was performed with immunoSEQ multiplex PCR; in TCRdb, only in-frame clones are kept and a portion is missing. The table shows some 41,000 clones, with 85% to 95% occurring only once. Per the germline V gene, CDR1 is SGHNT and CDR2 is YENEEA. Trimming at V came to 5 bases and at J to 7 bases, leaving 3 bases not matched to a gene. The CDR3 contains 13 residues. Sample: PBMCs, taken 700 to 850 days after intestinal transplantation. This rearrangement joins TRBV11-3 to TRBJ2-7, with 12 bases lining up with TRBD1. The clonotype comes from a human patient who received an intestinal transplant, so some T cells may come from the graft donor. CDR3 amino acids: CASSRDRGHEQYF. CDR3 nucleotides: TGTGCCAGCAGCCGGGACAGGGGGCATGAGCAGTACTTC.